The present T cell receptor (beta chain) was sequenced within a study of T cell repertoires in cytomegalovirus infection. On the study more broadly: CMV infection and matching HLA type were both indicated by public TCR beta signatures.

This clonotype was recorded only once. TCRdb called the reads again in MiXCR, with one record for every CDR3 protein. The sample contains about 150,000 distinct CDR3 sequences, about 25% of which appear only once. Germline-derived CDR1 and CDR2 are DFQATT and SNEGSKA (reference sequence). V lost 0 bases and J 5 bases, leaving 10 bases between the germline ends. The CDR3 is made up of 13 amino acids. The sequencing input was PBMCs. This sequence originates from a human donor in good health (CMV status not recorded). Some clones in this sample may be carry-over from other donors' samples. The chain carries TRBV20-1 and TRBJ2-5, with no clear D. The CDR3 nucleotides read TGCAGTGCTAGAGAAGGAGCGAGCGAGACCCAGTACTTC. Translated, it gives CSAREGASETQYF.